This entry lists 11 T cell receptor beta chains sequenced from one sample in a study of T cells expressing NK-cell markers. TCRdb reprocessed the 5' RACE reads, keeping one entry per CDR3 protein, no DNA. The listing records about 380,000 distinct CDR3 sequences. Sequencing was carried out using blood T cells: a sorted CD56 or NKG2C T cell subset, CD4+ or CD8+ T cells, or bulk PBMC T cells (not recorded which). Receptors originate from a man aged 18 to 70 in good health.

This chain joins TRBV6-5 and TRBJ1-3. The CDR3 has 14 amino acids. Per the germline V gene, CDR1 is MNHEY and CDR2 is SVGAGI. CDR3 in amino acids: CASSFGDSGNTIYF.

The chain carries TRBV12-3 or TRBV12-4 and TRBJ2-5; TCRdb reports TRBD2, a call that lacks DNA to check it against. The CDR3 is 16 residues long. The CDR3 spells CASSPRLAGIEETQYF.

The gene calls are TRBV24-1 and TRBJ2-3. Germline CDR1 KGHDR, CDR2 SFDVKD. There are 13 residues in the CDR3. The CDR3 is CATSDRLPDTQYF.

This chain joins TRBV7-9 and TRBJ2-5; TCRdb lists TRBD2, though no DNA is available to test this call. The CDR3 totals 15 residues. CDR1 is SEHNR, CDR2 FQNEAQ, per germline (reference sequence). The CDR3 loop is CASSLGGTRKETQYF.

The chain joins TRBV3-1 to TRBJ2-3; no DNA is available, so the TRBD2 call from TCRdb remains unchecked. The CDR3 is made up of 19 amino acids. Germline V lookup: CDR1 LGHDT, CDR2 YNNKEL (reference sequence). This CDR3 is CASSQGLAGASGGLGTQYF.

The CDR3 here is CASSHGVDQPQHF. J is TRBJ1-5 and V is TRBV4-1. Germline lookup yields CDR1 MGHRA and CDR2 YSYEKL. There are 13 residues in the CDR3.

The rearrangement joins TRBV27 to TRBJ2-7; TCRdb lists TRBD1, though no DNA is available to test this call. The length of the CDR3 is 14 residues. Germline V CDR1 and CDR2: MNHEY, SMNVEV (reference sequence). The CDR3 here is CASSFRGSTYEQYF.

The gene calls are TRBV7-9 and TRBJ1-2; the TCRdb D gene call, TRBD1, has no DNA to confirm it. The CDR3 sequence is 14 residues long. CDR1 and CDR2 from the germline V gene are SEHNR and FQNEAQ (reference sequence). The CDR3 sequence is CASSAAGSGDGYTF. Full variable domain (rest looked up from reference TRBV7-9 and TRBJ1-2): DTGVSQNPRHKITKRGQNVTFRCDPISEHNRLYWYRQTLGQGPEFLTYFQNEAQLEKSRLLSDRFSAERPKGSFSTLEIQRTEQGDSAMYLCASSAAGSGDGYTFGSGTRLTVV.

This chain links TRBV2 with TRBJ1-5; TCRdb's D call, TRBD1, is unchecked because there is no DNA. The CDR3 totals 12 residues. In germline, CDR1 is SNHLY, CDR2 FYNNEI. CDR3: CASSRGAQPQHF.

This chain connects TRBV20-1 to TRBJ1-1. Per the germline V gene, CDR1 is DFQATT and CDR2 is SNEGSKA (reference sequence). This CDR3 comprises 14 residues. The CDR3 protein is CSADPVSVNTEAFF.

The rearrangement uses TRBV12-3 or TRBV12-4 and TRBJ2-1; TCRdb's D call, TRBD1, is unchecked because there is no DNA. There are 15 residues in the CDR3. CDR3 sequence reads: CASTPDGSSYNEQFF.